These T cell receptor beta chains were read from a single sample in a study of regulatory T cells in long-lasting Graves disease. TCRdb processed the multiplex PCR reads anew with MiXCR; each CDR3 protein has one entry. There are about 370,000 distinct CDR3 sequences in the sample; around 15% occur only once, and about 20% lies in the top ten. This material consisted of peripheral blood mononuclear cells (PBMCs), taken at new diagnosis, from a patient treated with antithyroid drugs. The source of these receptors is a female donor with Graves disease. The CDR3 runs from the conserved cysteine through the conserved F or W. A D gene is named only where the DNA matches it firmly. A row's size may be missing; if present it is once, few, many or a size class.

TRBV5-1	TRBJ2-2	15	many	-	CASSALGGGTGELFF	TGTGCCAGCAGTGCCTTGGGGGGCGGCACCGGGGAGCTGTTTTTT
TRBV27	TRBJ2-1	14	many	TRBD2	CASIGTSGYNEQFF	TGTGCCAGCATCGGGACTAGCGGGTACAATGAGCAGTTCTTC
TRBV3-1	TRBJ2-7	16	many	-	CASSQDEGELSYEQYF	TGTGCCAGCAGCCAAGATGAGGGGGAACTCTCCTACGAGCAGTACTTC
TRBV28	TRBJ1-1	16	few	-	CASSLLMFPGVTEAFF	TGTGCCAGCAGTTTATTAATGTTCCCGGGGGTAACTGAAGCTTTCTTT
TRBV9	TRBJ1-5	17	many	TRBD1	CASSPGWGTVSNQPQHF	TGTGCCAGCAGCCCCGGTTGGGGGACAGTTAGCAATCAGCCCCAGCATTTT
TRBV27	TRBJ2-4	14	many	TRBD1	CASSNRQGGNIQYF	TGTGCCAGCAGTAACAGACAGGGCGGAAACATTCAGTACTTC
TRBV7-9	TRBJ2-3	18	few	TRBD1	CASSTLDRGDIGADTQYF	TGTGCCAGCAGCACTCTTGACAGGGGAGATATTGGGGCAGATACGCAGTATTTT
TRBV11-2	TRBJ2-7	14	many	-	CASSTRTSDYEQYF	TGTGCCAGCAGCACCCGAACCTCCGACTACGAGCAGTACTTC
TRBV6-1	TRBJ1-1	13	few	-	CASRRPGNTEAFF	TGTGCCAGCAGGCGACCAGGGAACACTGAAGCTTTCTTT
TRBV19	TRBJ1-2	14	-	-	CASSRETQGRGYTF	TGTGCCAGTAGCCGCGAAACCCAAGGACGTGGCTACACCTTC
TRBV19	TRBJ2-3	12	few	-	CASSTATDTQYF	TGTGCCAGTAGTACGGCCACAGATACGCAGTATTTT
TRBV27	TRBJ1-5	15	-	-	CASRDQGGSNQPQHF	TGTGCCAGCAGAGACCAGGGTGGTAGCAATCAGCCCCAGCATTTT
TRBV4-1	TRBJ2-1	17	-	-	CASSQDRIGDRYNEQFF	TGCGCCAGCAGCCAAGACAGGATCGGAGACCGTTACAATGAGCAGTTCTTC
TRBV19	TRBJ2-3	15	many	TRBD1	CASSGDRGITDTQYF	TGTGCCAGTAGTGGCGACAGGGGGATAACAGATACGCAGTATTTT
TRBV6-1	TRBJ1-3	17	-	-	CASTHAPDLGTGNTIYF	TGTGCCAGCACCCACGCTCCGGACCTTGGCACTGGAAACACCATATATTTT
TRBV24-1	TRBJ2-1	17	many	TRBD2	CATSDLNGREQDNEQFF	TGTGCCACCAGTGATTTGAACGGGCGGGAGCAAGACAATGAGCAGTTCTTC
TRBV5-1	TRBJ2-2	17	few	-	CASSPIGPLSDTGELFF	TGCGCCAGCAGCCCAATCGGGCCCCTAAGCGACACCGGGGAGCTGTTTTTT
TRBV2	TRBJ2-2	15	-	-	CASRTRTANTGELFF	TGTGCCAGCAGGACCCGGACAGCGAACACCGGGGAGCTGTTTTTT
TRBV12-3/TRBV12-4	TRBJ2-3	11	many	-	CASSLDTQEYF	TGTGCCAGCAGTTTAGATACACAGGAGTATTTT
TRBV27	TRBJ2-7	15	few	TRBD2	CASSLTSGSTYEQYF	TGTGCCAGCAGTTTGACTAGCGGGAGTACCTACGAGCAGTACTTC
TRBV5-1	TRBJ2-7	15	few	-	CASSLEARFGNEQYF	TGCGCCAGCAGCTTGGAGGCTAGGTTTGGTAACGAGCAGTACTTC
TRBV7-2	TRBJ1-2	15	-	TRBD1	CASSPTTGQIYGYTF	TGTGCCAGCAGCCCGACCACGGGACAGATCTATGGCTACACCTTC
TRBV27	TRBJ1-3	13	few	-	CASANEVGNTIYF	TGTGCCAGCGCCAACGAAGTTGGAAACACCATATATTTT
TRBV7-2	TRBJ2-2	15	-	-	CASSLEVRGTGELFF	TGTGCCAGCAGCTTAGAGGTCCGGGGGACCGGGGAGCTGTTTTTT
TRBV5-1	TRBJ2-1	15	many	TRBD2	CASSLTSGGADEQFF	TGCGCCAGCAGCTTGACTAGCGGGGGGGCCGATGAGCAGTTCTTC
TRBV11-1	TRBJ1-5	13	many	-	CASSLGQEQPQHF	TGTGCCAGCAGCCTGGGGCAGGAGCAGCCCCAGCATTTT
TRBV6-5	TRBJ2-1	16	many	-	CASSYRDRLNGNEQFF	TGTGCCAGCAGTTACCGGGACCGCCTGAACGGCAATGAGCAGTTCTTC
TRBV29-1	TRBJ2-2	14	-	-	CSVEQGLNTGELFF	TGCAGCGTTGAGCAGGGGCTAAACACCGGGGAGCTGTTTTTT
TRBV30	TRBJ1-1	14	-	-	CAWSGAARTLEAFF	TGTGCCTGGAGTGGGGCGGCGCGAACACTAGAAGCTTTCTTT
TRBV29-1	TRBJ2-7	14	many	TRBD1	CSVAAGTGDYEQYF	TGCAGCGTTGCAGCCGGGACAGGGGACTACGAGCAGTACTTC
TRBV6-5	TRBJ2-7	16	many	-	CASSYKFGANSYEQYF	TGTGCCAGCAGTTACAAGTTCGGGGCTAACTCCTACGAGCAGTACTTC
TRBV7-9	TRBJ1-5	13	many	-	CASSMALGQPQHF	TGTGCCAGCAGTATGGCGTTGGGCCAGCCCCAGCATTTT
TRBV19	TRBJ1-1	15	few	-	CASSTPQGMNTEAFF	TGTGCCAGTAGTACCCCCCAGGGGATGAACACTGAAGCTTTCTTT
TRBV11-3	TRBJ1-1	15	many	-	CASSRAQGMNTEAFF	TGTGCCAGCAGCCGAGCGCAGGGGATGAACACTGAAGCTTTCTTT
TRBV5-6	TRBJ2-5	14	many	-	CASSLMTDQETQYF	TGTGCCAGCAGCTTGATGACTGATCAAGAGACCCAGTACTTC
TRBV3-1	TRBJ1-4	15	many	-	CASSLGSATNEKLFF	TGTGCCAGCAGCTTAGGGTCAGCTACTAATGAAAAACTGTTTTTT
TRBV7-8	TRBJ2-6	14	-	-	CASSSPRAANVLTF	TGTGCCAGCAGCTCCCCGAGAGCGGCCAACGTCCTGACTTTC
TRBV28	TRBJ2-1	14	many	TRBD1	CASSSGQGLNEQFF	TGTGCCAGCAGTTCGGGACAGGGGCTCAATGAGCAGTTCTTC
TRBV7-3	TRBJ2-2	12	-	-	CASSRGSGELFF	TGTGCCAGCAGCCGCGGATCCGGGGAGCTGTTTTTT
TRBV2	TRBJ1-4	15	few	-	CASTLGLAGEEKLFF	TGTGCCAGCACTCTCGGCCTGGCGGGGGAGGAAAAACTGTTTTTT
TRBV6-1	TRBJ1-1	11	many	-	CASRDTLRAFF	TGTGCCAGCAGAGACACGTTGAGGGCTTTCTTT
TRBV9	TRBJ2-1	14	-	-	CASSVDGRDNEQFF	TGTGCCAGCAGCGTAGATGGTCGGGACAATGAGCAGTTCTTC